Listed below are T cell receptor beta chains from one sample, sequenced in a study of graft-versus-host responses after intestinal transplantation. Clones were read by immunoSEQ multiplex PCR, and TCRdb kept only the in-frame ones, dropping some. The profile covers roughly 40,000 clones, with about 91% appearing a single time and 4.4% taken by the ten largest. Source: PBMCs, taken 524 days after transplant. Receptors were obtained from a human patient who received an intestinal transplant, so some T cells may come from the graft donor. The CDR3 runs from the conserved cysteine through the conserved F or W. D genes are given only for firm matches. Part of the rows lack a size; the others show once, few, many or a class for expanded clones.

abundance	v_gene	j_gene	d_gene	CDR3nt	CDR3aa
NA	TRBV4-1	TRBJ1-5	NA	TGCGCCAGCAGCCTCAACGGACAGCCTAGCAATCAGCCCCAGCATTTT	CASSLNGQPSNQPQHF
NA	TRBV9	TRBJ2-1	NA	TGTGCCAGCAGCGCGTCTGGTAGCATCTACAATGAGCAGTTCTTC	CASSASGSIYNEQFF
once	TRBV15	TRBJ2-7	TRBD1	TGTGCCACCAGCGGTATATTCCGGGACAGGGACGAGCAGTACTTC	CATSGIFRDRDEQYF
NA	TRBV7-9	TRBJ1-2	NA	TGTGCCAGCAGCTTAGGAGGAGCTAACTATGGCTACACCTTC	CASSLGGANYGYTF
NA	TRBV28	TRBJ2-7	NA	TGTGCCAGCAGTTCCCGTTCGGGAGTAAGATACGAGCAGTACTTC	CASSSRSGVRYEQYF
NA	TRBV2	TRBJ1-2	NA	TGTGCCAGTAACAGGGACGAGGGGTACTATGGCTACACCTTC	CASNRDEGYYGYTF
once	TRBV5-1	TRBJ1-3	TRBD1	TGCGCCAGCAGCTTACAGGGGATCTCTGGAAACACCATATATTTT	CASSLQGISGNTIYF
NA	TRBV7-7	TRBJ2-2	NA	TGTGCCAGCAAACGGGACTCTAACACCGGGGAGCTGTTTTTT	CASKRDSNTGELFF
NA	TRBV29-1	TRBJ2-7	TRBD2	TGCAGCGTTGAAGTGGGAGGGCCGTACGAGCAGTACTTC	CSVEVGGPYEQYF
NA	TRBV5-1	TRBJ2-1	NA	TGCGCCAGCAGCTTGTTTTTTGCTGGGGTGGATTACAATGAGCAGTTCTTC	CASSLFFAGVDYNEQFF
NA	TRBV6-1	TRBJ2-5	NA	TGTGCCAGCAGTGATATTATTGTGCGCATACAAGAGACCCAGTACTTC	CASSDIIVRIQETQYF
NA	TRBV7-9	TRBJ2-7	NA	TGTGCCAGCAGCTTAGCGGGCAGGGTCGACGAGCAGTACTTC	CASSLAGRVDEQYF
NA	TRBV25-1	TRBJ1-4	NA	TGTGCCAGCAGTGAGTACGGGCCCGATGAAAAACTGTTTTTT	CASSEYGPDEKLFF
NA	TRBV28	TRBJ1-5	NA	TGTGCCAGCTTGAGGGCCGGTGGCAATCAGCCCCAGCATTTT	CASLRAGGNQPQHF
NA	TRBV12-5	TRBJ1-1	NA	TGTGCTAGTGGTTTGGAGGTGAACACTGAAGCTTTCTTT	CASGLEVNTEAFF
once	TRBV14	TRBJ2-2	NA	TGTGCCAGCAGCCAAGATAAGGGCCCCCCGACGGAAGGGGAGCTGTTTTTT	CASSQDKGPPTEGELFF
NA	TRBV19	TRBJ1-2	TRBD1	TGTGCCAGTAGTATAGTACCGGACAGGGCGGGCTACACCTTC	CASSIVPDRAGYTF
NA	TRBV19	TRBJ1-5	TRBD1	TGTGCCAGTAAGGCCCAGGGGGATAGCAATCAGCCCCAGCATTTT	CASKAQGDSNQPQHF
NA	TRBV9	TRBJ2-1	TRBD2	TGTGCCAGCAGCCCGACCGGGACTAGCTCTTTATACAATGAGCAGTTCTTC	CASSPTGTSSLYNEQFF